The rows below give T cell receptor beta chains drawn from one sample of a study of blood T cell repertoires in COVID-19. Data came from immunoSEQ multiplex PCR; TCRdb stores just in-frame clones and leaves some out. The data show about 110,000 clones, approximately 90% seen once. The specimen sequenced was peripheral blood. The receptors stem from a woman in her twenties or thirties with acute or convalescent COVID-19. Each CDR3 is given with its conserved first and last residue. D genes are given only for firm matches. Size is omitted from some rows. Given values are once, few, many or a class for expanded clones.

clone_size	v_call	j_call	d_call	cdr3_aa	cdr3_nt
.	TRBV3-1/TRBV3-2	TRBJ1-2	TRBD1	CASRTGGADYGYTF	TGTGCCAGCAGAACAGGGGGCGCTGACTATGGCTACACCTTC
once	TRBV15	TRBJ2-1	.	CATSREGQGINEQFF	TGTGCCACCAGCAGAGAAGGTCAGGGAATAAATGAGCAGTTCTTC
.	TRBV21-1	TRBJ1-6	.	CASTPYGQGARNSPLHF	TGTGCCAGCACCCCGTACGGACAGGGGGCGCGAAATTCACCCCTCCACTTT
.	TRBV7-9	TRBJ2-1	.	CASSLRRAERVPYNEQFF	TGTGCCAGCAGCTTAAGGCGGGCTGAGCGGGTCCCTTACAATGAGCAGTTCTTC
.	TRBV11-2	TRBJ1-1	.	CASLYRANTEAFF	TGTGCCAGCCTTTACAGGGCGAACACTGAAGCTTTCTTT
.	TRBV5-1	TRBJ2-7	.	CASSIPGDEQYF	TGCGCCAGCAGCATCCCGGGGGACGAGCAGTACTTC
.	TRBV15	TRBJ2-3	TRBD2	CATSGGLAGGTVTDTQYF	TGTGCCACCAGCGGTGGGCTAGCGGGAGGAACAGTCACAGATACGCAGTATTTT
.	TRBV15	TRBJ1-4	.	CATSRDRGSSKLFF	TGTGCCACCAGCAGAGATAGGGGTAGTTCTAAACTGTTTTTT
.	TRBV27	TRBJ2-5	.	CASSFLRQFQETQYF	TGTGCCAGCAGTTTCCTCCGACAGTTCCAAGAGACCCAGTACTTC
few	TRBV5-1	TRBJ1-4	.	CASSLARATNEKLFF	TGCGCCAGCAGCTTGGCCAGGGCAACTAATGAAAAACTGTTTTTT
.	TRBV29-1	TRBJ2-7	.	CSVVGLAEVAYEQYF	TGCAGCGTTGTGGGTTTAGCGGAAGTAGCCTACGAGCAGTACTTC
.	TRBV4-1	TRBJ1-6	.	CASSQTLNPFTLHF	TGCGCCAGCAGCCAGACTTTAAACCCCTTCACCCTCCACTTT
.	TRBV5-4	TRBJ1-2	.	CASSSGRDINYGYTF	TGTGCCAGCAGCTCAGGTCGGGACATTAACTATGGCTACACCTTC
once	TRBV7-2	TRBJ2-7	TRBD2	CASSLQDGGVYEQYF	TGTGCCAGCAGCCTTCAGGACGGGGGGGTCTACGAGCAGTACTTC
.	TRBV4-3	TRBJ2-3	TRBD2	CASRSGRTSTDTQYF	TGCGCCAGCCGTAGCGGGAGGACAAGCACAGATACGCAGTATTTT
.	TRBV6-6	TRBJ2-1	.	CASSYSGVEQFF	TGTGCCAGCAGTTACTCAGGGGTTGAGCAGTTCTTC
.	TRBV25-1	TRBJ2-3	.	CASSEWGGPSTDTQYF	TGTGCCAGCAGTGAATGGGGGGGGCCTAGCACAGATACGCAGTATTTT
.	TRBV12-5	TRBJ2-5	.	CASGSFETQYF	TGTGCTAGTGGGAGCTTTGAGACCCAGTACTTC
.	TRBV7-2	TRBJ2-5	TRBD2	CASSFGARGGETQYF	TGTGCCAGCAGCTTTGGGGCGCGGGGGGGAGAGACCCAGTACTTC
.	TRBV20-1	TRBJ1-1	TRBD1	CSASVGGEAFF	TGCAGTGCTAGTGTAGGGGGCGAGGCTTTCTTT
.	TRBV6-1	TRBJ2-7	.	CASSDTGRAYEQYF	TGTGCCAGCAGTGATACAGGGAGGGCCTACGAGCAGTACTTC
.	TRBV7-2	TRBJ2-7	.	CASSLEWQTTYEQYF	TGTGCCAGCAGCTTAGAGTGGCAGACAACCTACGAGCAGTACTTC
.	TRBV7-6	TRBJ2-2	.	CASSPLGAGELFF	TGTGCCAGCAGCCCACTCGGGGCCGGGGAGCTGTTTTTT
.	TRBV11-3	TRBJ1-1	.	CASSLEWRWGAEAFF	TGTGCCAGCAGCTTAGAGTGGCGATGGGGAGCTGAAGCTTTCTTT
.	TRBV18	TRBJ1-2	TRBD1	CASSPRDSLNYGYTF	TGTGCCAGCTCCCCACGGGACAGTTTAAACTATGGCTACACCTTC
.	TRBV4-1	TRBJ2-7	TRBD2	CASSQDSLGLAGGTEQYF	TGCGCCAGCAGCCAAGATTCGCTCGGACTAGCGGGAGGCACAGAGCAGTACTTC
once	TRBV2	TRBJ1-5	.	CASSERQNSNQPQHF	TGTGCCAGCAGTGAACGCCAGAATAGCAATCAGCCCCAGCATTTT
.	TRBV7-3	TRBJ2-6	TRBD1	CASSPKPGTAFSGANVLTF	TGTGCCAGCAGCCCGAAACCTGGGACAGCTTTCTCTGGGGCCAACGTCCTGACTTTC
.	TRBV7-9	TRBJ2-1	.	CASSPEGGSYNEQFF	TGTGCCAGCAGCCCAGAGGGTGGCTCCTACAATGAGCAGTTCTTC
.	TRBV5-4	TRBJ1-1	TRBD1	CASSRNTGGEVTFF	TGTGCCAGCAGTCGTAATACAGGGGGCGAAGTCACTTTCTTT
.	TRBV10-3	TRBJ2-2	.	CAISALGSGDTGELFF	TGTGCCATCAGTGCCTTAGGGTCAGGGGACACCGGGGAGCTGTTTTTT
.	TRBV6-5	TRBJ1-2	.	CASSLNQGIGYGYTF	TGTGCCAGCAGTTTGAATCAGGGGATAGGCTATGGCTACACCTTC
.	TRBV2	TRBJ1-6	.	CASSEVSQMNSPLHF	TGTGCCAGCAGTGAAGTTTCACAGATGAATTCACCCCTCCACTTT
.	TRBV30	TRBJ1-5	.	CAWSFQGNQPQHF	TGTGCCTGGAGTTTCCAGGGGAATCAGCCCCAGCATTTT
.	TRBV6-5	TRBJ1-1	.	CASSLNRATEAFF	TGTGCCAGCAGTCTAAACAGGGCGACTGAAGCTTTCTTT
.	TRBV3-1/TRBV3-2	TRBJ2-4	TRBD2	CASSPLLAGGAKNIQYF	TGTGCCAGCAGCCCCTTACTAGCGGGGGGGGCCAAAAACATTCAGTACTTC
.	TRBV5-5	TRBJ1-1	TRBD1	CASSLAYGTGGTEAFF	TGTGCCAGCAGCTTGGCCTACGGAACAGGGGGGACTGAAGCTTTCTTT
.	TRBV14	TRBJ2-7	.	CASSQGGGTYEQYF	TGTGCCAGCAGCCAAGGGGGAGGCACCTACGAGCAGTACTTC
.	TRBV10-3	TRBJ1-1	.	CAISVTGRLNTEAFF	TGTGCCATCAGTGTGACAGGCCGGCTGAACACTGAAGCTTTCTTT
.	TRBV6-5	TRBJ2-7	TRBD2	CASSYSTSGYEQYF	TGTGCCAGCAGTTACTCGACTAGCGGGTACGAGCAGTACTTC
.	TRBV5-1	TRBJ1-6	.	CASSFQADRLNSPLHF	TGCGCCAGCAGCTTCCAAGCGGACAGACTCAATTCACCCCTCCACTTT
.	TRBV11-3	TRBJ1-2	TRBD1	CASSPTTTGAGGYTF	TGTGCCAGCAGCCCCACGACAACAGGGGCGGGTGGCTACACCTTC
.	TRBV5-1	TRBJ1-2	TRBD1	CASSPGDRIYGYTF	TGCGCCAGCAGCCCGGGGGACAGGATCTATGGCTACACCTTC
once	TRBV28	TRBJ2-7	.	CASTSPSYEQYF	TGTGCCAGCACCTCCCCTTCCTACGAGCAGTACTTC
.	TRBV12-5	TRBJ2-3	.	CASGLVGADTQYF	TGTGCTAGTGGTTTGGTTGGAGCAGATACGCAGTATTTT
.	TRBV11-2	TRBJ1-2	TRBD1	CASREQTGDYGYTF	TGTGCCAGCAGGGAACAGACAGGGGACTATGGCTACACCTTC
.	TRBV28	TRBJ1-5	.	CASSLGQINQPQHF	TGTGCCAGCAGTTTAGGACAGATCAATCAGCCCCAGCATTTT
.	TRBV28	TRBJ1-1	.	CASKYQGEAFF	TGTGCCAGCAAATATCAGGGGGAAGCTTTCTTT
once	TRBV28	TRBJ2-3	.	CASSSMQGSSTDTQYF	TGTGCCAGCAGTTCTATGCAGGGAAGTAGCACAGATACGCAGTATTTT
.	TRBV10-3	TRBJ2-7	TRBD1	CAISGGTANYEQYF	TGTGCCATCAGTGGGGGGACAGCCAACTACGAGCAGTACTTC
.	TRBV7-9	TRBJ1-1	.	CASSFGGVGEAFF	TGTGCCAGCAGCTTCGGAGGGGTAGGTGAAGCTTTCTTT
few	TRBV4-3	TRBJ1-2	TRBD1	CASSHLTGYGYTF	TGCGCCAGCAGCCACTTGACAGGGTATGGCTACACCTTC
once	TRBV4-1	TRBJ2-7	.	CASSQVFVRSYEQYF	TGCGCCAGCAGCCAAGTGTTCGTCAGGTCCTACGAGCAGTACTTC
.	TRBV3-1/TRBV3-2	TRBJ2-3	TRBD2	CASSRGVAGGLTDTQYF	TGTGCCAGCAGCCGAGGTGTGGCGGGAGGACTCACAGATACGCAGTATTTT
.	TRBV10-2	TRBJ2-1	TRBD2	CASSEGPRTSGIEQFF	TGCGCCAGCAGTGAGGGCCCAAGGACTAGCGGGATTGAGCAGTTCTTC
.	TRBV10-2	TRBJ2-1	TRBD2	CATAGERGGRNEQFF	TGCGCCACCGCCGGTGAGCGGGGGGGCCGCAATGAGCAGTTCTTC
once	TRBV18	TRBJ1-3	TRBD1	CASSPLDRGQGNTIYF	TGTGCCAGCTCACCACTGGACAGGGGGCAAGGAAACACCATATATTTT
.	TRBV21-1	TRBJ1-2	.	CASSLWDSRVGGGYTF	TGTGCCAGCAGCCTGTGGGACAGCCGCGTCGGGGGCGGCTACACCTTC